Listed below are T cell receptor beta chains from one sample, sequenced in a study of T cell responses to AZD1222 COVID-19 vaccine. Sequenced by immunoSEQ multiplex PCR; TCRdb stores in-frame clones only, minus some. The sample shows 100,000 to 150,000 clones, 93% of them seen only once. The sequences come from peripheral blood, collected on day 0 of AZD1222 vaccination. The receptors derive from an adult in good health. CDR3s include the opening cysteine and the closing phenylalanine or tryptophan. The order of the fields is CDR3 protein, J gene, V gene.

CASSPGGTYEQYF,TRBJ2-7,TRBV9
CASRQTSRLDGYTF,TRBJ1-2,TRBV6-5
CASSNDLTSTDTQYF,TRBJ2-3,TRBV5-1
CASRPGTGSSYEQYF,TRBJ2-7,TRBV19
CASSQNGGRAQYRDNEQFF,TRBJ2-1,TRBV27
CASSIRDAGANVLTF,TRBJ2-6,TRBV19
CASSQVLGDGEQYF,TRBJ2-7,TRBV4-3
CASSPIGEYNEQFF,TRBJ2-1,TRBV7-3
CASSFGVLGTDTQYF,TRBJ2-3,TRBV27
CASETRTENYGYTF,TRBJ1-2,TRBV19
CASNLGALRTEAFF,TRBJ1-1,TRBV19
CASSLVHRSGGGNTIYF,TRBJ1-3,TRBV5-8
CASTFNSEKLFF,TRBJ1-4,TRBV7-9
CASSLGFGNTIYF,TRBJ1-3,TRBV7-8
CASSPPVMNYGYTF,TRBJ1-2,TRBV18
CASSPRQSLWGRDTEAFF,TRBJ1-1,TRBV9
CASSSSLGVGGGELFF,TRBJ2-2,TRBV7-2
CAWRAGRETQYF,TRBJ2-5,TRBV30
CASSLARGSYYNEQFF,TRBJ2-1,TRBV7-8
CASSEFGTVNYGYTF,TRBJ1-2,TRBV6-1
CASSQVGTGDGYTF,TRBJ1-2,TRBV4-1
CASSLSGEGRRPYEQYF,TRBJ2-7,TRBV27
CASSSTQVGENTIYF,TRBJ1-3,TRBV7-9
CASSQDRAALTGELFF,TRBJ2-2,TRBV4-2
CASSPLPSGSIDEQFF,TRBJ2-1,TRBV18
CASSVGIAGVNEQFF,TRBJ2-1,TRBV9
CASSLSPTGQANEKLFF,TRBJ1-4,TRBV5-1
CASSGTSGGAREQYF,TRBJ2-7,TRBV5-4
CASSFEGDLEQFF,TRBJ2-1,TRBV11-3
CASSSLSDETQYF,TRBJ2-5,TRBV18
CASSPRTVNTGELFF,TRBJ2-2,TRBV5-4
CASSEGLTYEQYF,TRBJ2-7,TRBV2
CASSLESAANTEAFF,TRBJ1-1,TRBV5-1
CATAPWTVDQPQHF,TRBJ1-5,TRBV6-5
CASSHNSIYEQYF,TRBJ2-7,TRBV7-2
CASSGQGSNQPQHF,TRBJ1-5,TRBV2
CASSRGPSPEAFF,TRBJ1-1,TRBV5-1
CASSIAGRQNNEKLFF,TRBJ1-4,TRBV19
CASSPPTGQTQNTEAFF,TRBJ1-1,TRBV25-1
CASSFRGGGGNTIYF,TRBJ1-3,TRBV6-5
CASSTPGITEAFF,TRBJ1-1,TRBV5-1
CASSYSGVPTGDGGDTEAFF,TRBJ1-1,TRBV6-2/TRBV6-3